This TCR beta chain was profiled in a study of T cells after yellow fever vaccination (dated by TCRdb to the late 2010s). Regarding the complete study: The SMART-Seq v4 Ultra Low Input RNA kit was used to prepare libraries from fractions with low cell numbers. Bulk TCR alpha and beta repertoires were sequenced longitudinally to track T-cell clones before and after primary and booster YFV17D yellow fever vaccination. The cohort comprised two healthy male donors, one aged 18 to 30 and one aged 30 to 40 years. Blood samples were taken at several timepoints before and after primary and secondary immunization, and bulk PBMC replicates and cell subsets were isolated. Broader findings and caveats from the paper: Because abundant contaminating clonotypes from the bulk population could be contained in FACS-sorted repertoires, computational filtering was required. A small share of clonotypes occurred in both CD4 and CD8 compartments, likely arising from convergent recombination. The study included only a couple of donors, which limits how far the findings can be generalized. After the booster, most of the clones that had expanded following primary vaccination were detected again (around 97% of CD4 and around 88% of CD8), which suggests that memory was broadly maintained. The secondary T-cell response was weaker than the primary response but faster, peaking on day 5 instead of day 15.

Taken from the germline V gene, the CDR1 and CDR2 loops are KGHSH and LQKENI. The CDR3 numbers 13 residues from cysteine through phenylalanine. Only the CDR3 portion is preserved as DNA: 39 bases, with reading frame beginning at the first base. V is clipped by 8 bases and J by 0 bases, and the sequence between their germline boundaries is 5 bases long. TCR cDNA was synthesized by 5'RACE template switching, through which a universal primer site and unique molecular identifiers were introduced. Priming for cDNA synthesis came from both the TCR alpha and TCR beta constant segments. Library amplification used two PCR steps, and the second PCR step added sample barcodes and sequencing adapters. Sequencing of the libraries was done on either Illumina HiSeq 2500 (2x100 bp) or NovaSeq (2x150 bp). In the paper's pipeline: Reads were demultiplexed and collapsed into UMI consensus sequences with MIGEC, and V(D)J alignment was performed with MiXCR. Vaccine-responding clonotypes were identified with edgeR using replicate PBMC samples, with FDR below 0.01 and a log2 fold change above 5 up to day 15 being required. Bulk clonotypes were assigned CD4 or CD8 identity according to which sequenced CD4 or CD8 repertoire held them at higher abundance. TCRdb reworked the public reads: Q25 trimming with fastp, MiXCR clone assembly, productive beta chains retained. Every distinct CDR3 protein forms one entry, paired with its most common genes and DNA. TCRdb, not the original authors, processed these V and J calls. In this sample the table shows more than 65,000 distinct CDR3 sequences, approximately 5% of which occur a single time. The ten largest clones capture under 2.5% of the sample.

This clonotype was seen at least ten times. Its antigen remains undetermined. Per-base quality was not reported, and no clone a single base away is much larger than it. The treatment or condition label corresponds to: live attenuated yellow fever vaccine strain. PBMCs were isolated from peripheral blood using a standard Ficoll-Paque protocol. Dynabeads CD4 and CD8 positive selection kits were used to isolate CD4 and CD8 T-cell fractions. RNA was extracted with TriZol from bulk PBMCs, CD4 and CD8 fractions, and dextramer-positive and dextramer-negative fractions. The TCR comes from a man between 18 and 29 years old who received the YFV17D yellow fever vaccine. The chain is encoded by TRBV18 joined to TRBJ2-6; there is no confident call for the D gene. Sequenced material: CD4+ T cells sorted from PBMCs, taken approximately 16 days after the first yellow fever vaccination. The DNA reads TGTGCCAGCCTAAACTCTGGGGCCAACGTCCTGACTTTC. It encodes CASLNSGANVLTF.